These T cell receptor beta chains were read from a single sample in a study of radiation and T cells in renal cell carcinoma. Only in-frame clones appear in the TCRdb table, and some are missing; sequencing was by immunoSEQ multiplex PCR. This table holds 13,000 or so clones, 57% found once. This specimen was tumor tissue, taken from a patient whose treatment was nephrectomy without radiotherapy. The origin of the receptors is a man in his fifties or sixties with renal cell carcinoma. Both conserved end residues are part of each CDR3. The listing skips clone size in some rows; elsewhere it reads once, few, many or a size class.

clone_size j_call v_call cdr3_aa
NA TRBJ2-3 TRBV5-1 CASSDQTGGNGDTQYF
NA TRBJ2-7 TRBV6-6 CASSYKGRGYEQYF
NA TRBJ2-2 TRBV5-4 CASSLPDPGRRELFF
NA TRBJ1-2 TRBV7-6 CASSSGQGAMAVYGYTF
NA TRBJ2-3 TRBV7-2 CASSLQGRTDTQYF
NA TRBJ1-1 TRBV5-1 CASRPAGTGNTEAFF
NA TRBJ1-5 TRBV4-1 CASSQPGTGGNQPQHF
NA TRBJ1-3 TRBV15 CATSRIQGAISGNTIYF
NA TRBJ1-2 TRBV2 CASRWGATYYGYTF
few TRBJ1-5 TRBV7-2 CASNSLDRNSNQPQHF
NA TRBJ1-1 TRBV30 CAWRAPGQMNTEAFF
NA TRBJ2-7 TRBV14 CASSPDRGFYEQYF
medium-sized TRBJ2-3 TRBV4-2 CASSHYATDTQYF
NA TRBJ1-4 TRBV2 CASRDRLGEKLFF
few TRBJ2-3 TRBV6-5 CASSFQPSGGADTQYF
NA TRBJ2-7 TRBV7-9 CTVLPLFSYEQYF
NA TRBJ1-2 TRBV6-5 CASTSRGKGYGYTF
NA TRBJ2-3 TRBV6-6 CASSGGYTDTQYF
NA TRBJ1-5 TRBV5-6 CASSGTGEQPQHF
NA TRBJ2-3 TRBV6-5 CASSYAGFADTQYF
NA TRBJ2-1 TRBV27 CASSYAQGSFRNEQFF
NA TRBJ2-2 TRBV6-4 CASSEDTGELFF
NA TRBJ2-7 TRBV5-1 CASSLERTGTLSYEQYF
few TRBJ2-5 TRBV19 CASSIGQGRETQYF
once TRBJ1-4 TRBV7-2 CASSLAPGVIGEKLFF
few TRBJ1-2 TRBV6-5 CASIQGRGGDGYTF
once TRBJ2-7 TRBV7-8 CASLRDSFNSYEQYF
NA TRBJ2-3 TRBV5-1 CASSSQGAQVADTQYF
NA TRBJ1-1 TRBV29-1 CSVRGDGTEAFF
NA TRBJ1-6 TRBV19 CASSTRTENSPLHF
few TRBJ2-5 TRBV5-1 CASSLAHGTGMETQYF
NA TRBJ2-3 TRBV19 CATSRTSGGASTDTQYF
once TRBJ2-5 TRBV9 CASSVAAGDRGETQYF
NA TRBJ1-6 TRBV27 CASTLRALQNFNSPLHF
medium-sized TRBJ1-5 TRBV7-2 CASSSPGLGQWAQHF